This T cell receptor beta chain emerged from a study of T cell changes during pregnancy in multiple sclerosis. The V segment lost 3 bases and the J segment 3 bases; nucleotides outside the gene matches: 6. The germline V gene encodes CDR1 MRHNA and CDR2 SNTAGT. The CDR3 contains 17 residues. Measured with immunoSEQ multiplex PCR; TCRdb has only the in-frame clones, and not every one. In the table there are roughly 29,000 clones, about 88% of which are singletons. Sequenced here: CD8+ T cells from peripheral blood mononuclear cells, sampled before pregnancy. The origin of this receptor is a female donor with multiple sclerosis, enrolled in a pregnancy study. V usage is TRBV6-4 and J usage is TRBJ2-3, with 13 bases that match TRBD2. The CDR3 nucleotides read TGTGCCAGCAGTGAAACTAGCGGGGGGGCCGGGACAGATACGCAGTATTTT. Encoded protein: CASSETSGGAGTDTQYF.